This T cell receptor (beta chain) was retrieved from a study of cytomegalovirus exposure and HLA in healthy donors. Study findings and constraints: Prediction of most subjects' HLA-A and HLA-B alleles by TCR beta sequences was reportedly accurate. In a later analysis, TCR beta V- and J-gene trimming showed a link to a missense DCLRE1C variant.

Germline V gene lookup returns CDR1 SGHTA and CDR2 FQGTGA. The CDR3 has 15 residues. After removal of 5 bases from V and 3 bases from J, the junction contained 8 bases not matched to a gene. To note about this clone: Its specificity is unknown.

Researchers ran the PCR with 60 Vbeta and 13 Jbeta primers. Produced via immunoSEQ multiplex PCR; TCRdb's table is partial and in-frame only. The sample includes 150,000 to 200,000 clones, roughly 80% of them seen just once. The material sequenced was PBMCs. The chain recombines TRBV7-3 with TRBJ2-7; TRBD1 matches at 9 bases. The receptor was derived from a boy aged 5-17 years in good health and CMV-seronegative. CDR3 coding DNA: TGTGCCAGCAGCCCGGCCGGGACAGGGATCTACGAGCAGTACTTC. Encoded protein: CASSPAGTGIYEQYF. The whole variable domain, filled in from reference TRBV7-3 and TRBJ2-7, reads GAGVSQTPSNKVTEKGKYVELRCDPISGHTALYWYRQSLGQGPEFLIYFQGTGAADDSGLPNDRFFAVRPEGSVSTLKIQRTERGDSAVYLCASSPAGTGIYEQYFGPGTRLTVT.